This record covers a single T cell receptor (beta chain). Its antigen is unidentified. These data originate in a study of radiotherapy plus CTLA-4 blockade in lung cancer. About the study: Among patients, over 15% showed objective responses, and approximately 30% had disease control. Study-level findings and limits: In blood, early T cell clone dynamics reportedly predicted response best, together with interferon-beta. Some TCR clones had been derived from tumors. These clones expanded in peripheral blood after radiotherapy plus ipilimumab.

Chemo-refractory metastatic non-small-cell lung cancer patients received focal radiation with ipilimumab CTLA-4 blockade. TCRdb's copy holds only in-frame clones and misses some; the assay was immunoSEQ multiplex PCR. The sample holds about 38,000 clones, 70% to 80% seen once. V was pared by 2 bases and J by 4 bases, with 3 bases of the junction left unmatched. CDR1 MDHEN and CDR2 SYDVKM come from the germline V gene. The CDR3 length is 15 residues. The TCR comes from a human donor with non-small cell lung cancer who had stable disease on radiotherapy plus ipilimumab. The sample in question was peripheral blood, obtained from a patient treated with radiotherapy plus ipilimumab. This chain links TRBV28 with TRBJ2-2; 8 bases fit TRBD1. This CDR3 is CASSLNRGSTGELFF. Written as DNA, the CDR3 is TGTGCCAGCAGTTTAAACAGGGGGTCCACCGGGGAGCTGTTTTTT.